One sample yielded the 2 T cell receptor beta chains listed below, sequenced in a study of cytomegalovirus exposure and HLA in healthy donors. In the PCR, 60 Vbeta and 13 Jbeta primers were used. Assay used: immunoSEQ multiplex PCR; TCRdb lists only in-frame clones, some missing. The sample has about 92,000 clones, around 74% seen once. The sequencing input was PBMCs. These receptors all come from a man in his forties or fifties in good health and CMV-seropositive.

The chain links TRBV19 to TRBJ2-5; D unclear. TRBJ2-7 matches the DNA end more closely, so the J call is doubtful. CDR1 and CDR2 (germline): LNHDA, SQIVND (reference sequence). CDR3 length: 11 amino acids. This CDR3 reads CASSSSYEQYF. CDR3 nucleotides: TGTGCCAGTAGTTCATCCTACGAGCAGTACTTC.

The J gene is TRBJ1-5, the V gene TRBV28; the D is unclear. Germline V CDR1 and CDR2: MDHEN, SYDVKM. The V and J ends lost 2 bases and 7 bases respectively, with 6 bases between them. The CDR3 has 12 residues. CDR3 region: CASSLLEQPQHF. In DNA form, the CDR3 reads TGTGCCAGCAGTTTACTGGAGCAGCCCCAGCATTTT.